This T cell receptor (beta chain) came from a study of CD4 T cells in relation to SARS-CoV-2 and coronaviruses. Study-wide background: Of the patients, fewer than ten were male, a few female, two Hispanic.

This CDR3 is 14 amino acids long. After removal of 6 bases from V and 2 bases from J, the junction contained 2 bases not matched to a gene. Germline V gene lookup returns CDR1 KGHDR and CDR2 SFDVKD. Details on this clone: Antigen unknown.

Assay used: immunoSEQ multiplex PCR; TCRdb lists only in-frame clones, some missing. Of tens of thousands of clones in the sample, approximately 88% are singletons; the top ten hold roughly a tenth. Study-wide results and limits: Monoreactive clones expanded significantly more to SARS-CoV-2 than crossreactive clones did. No donor gave both pre-pandemic and post-infection samples.

V usage is TRBV24-1 and J usage is TRBJ2-2; 7 bases map to TRBD1. This sequence was found in an adult with COVID-19. Sequences were obtained from memory CD4+ T cells from PBMCs. The DNA of the CDR3 is TGTGCCACCAGTTGGGACAGAAACACCGGGGAGCTGTTTTTT. Translating it yields CATSWDRNTGELFF.